The rows below give T cell receptor beta chains drawn from one sample of a study of metastatic and nonmetastatic thyroid tumors. From the PCR reads, TCRdb re-called clones with MiXCR. The table includes about 6,100 clones, about 32% detected once. The source material was adjacent normal tissue. These receptors were taken from a male donor with papillary thyroid cancer or a benign thyroid nodule (not recorded which). Some clones in this sample may be carry-over from other donors' samples. Each CDR3 is given with its conserved first and last residue. A D gene is named only where the DNA matches it firmly.

d_call: TRBD1; v_call: TRBV5-1; cdr3_aa: CASLPGQGIANEQFF
d_call: .; v_call: TRBV7-6; cdr3_aa: CASSSQGPYNSPLHF
d_call: .; v_call: TRBV6-1; cdr3_aa: CASTGGGNTIYF
d_call: TRBD2; v_call: TRBV6-1; cdr3_aa: CASSLLSGGPGDEQLF
d_call: TRBD2; v_call: TRBV3-1; cdr3_aa: CASSPPGLAGISYTGELFF
d_call: TRBD1; v_call: TRBV6-6; cdr3_aa: CASSYSRGHDEQYF
d_call: .; v_call: TRBV20-1; cdr3_aa: CSARPGQYNSPLHF
d_call: TRBD2; v_call: TRBV28; cdr3_aa: CASSTFLLAGAVDTGTQYF
d_call: .; v_call: TRBV20-1; cdr3_aa: CSATTYSNQPQHF
d_call: .; v_call: TRBV9; cdr3_aa: CASSVDLSHSYNEQFF
d_call: .; v_call: TRBV6-2/TRBV6-3; cdr3_aa: CASSPEDSGEQFF
d_call: .; v_call: TRBV6-5; cdr3_aa: CASSERGGGTYNEQFF
d_call: TRBD2; v_call: TRBV6-1; cdr3_aa: CAISRLAGDVYEQYF
d_call: TRBD1; v_call: TRBV20-1; cdr3_aa: CSARDPTTGWGLGYTF
d_call: .; v_call: TRBV20-1; cdr3_aa: CSARVLGGNSYNEQFF
d_call: TRBD2; v_call: TRBV27; cdr3_aa: CASTISGRFNEQFF
d_call: .; v_call: TRBV28; cdr3_aa: CASRTENTIYF
d_call: .; v_call: TRBV10-2; cdr3_aa: CASSESLNEQFF
d_call: TRBD2; v_call: TRBV7-6; cdr3_aa: CASSSRRTSGGHNEQFF
d_call: .; v_call: TRBV13; cdr3_aa: CASSFISDTQYF
d_call: .; v_call: TRBV11-3; cdr3_aa: CASSLDQGSTQHF
d_call: .; v_call: TRBV6-5; cdr3_aa: CASSYGWGGDYGYTF
d_call: TRBD1; v_call: TRBV12-3/TRBV12-4; cdr3_aa: CASGPRTGGYEQYF
d_call: .; v_call: TRBV27; cdr3_aa: CDSSVGQGIWYF
d_call: TRBD1; v_call: TRBV6-1; cdr3_aa: CASSERGQGPEAFF
d_call: TRBD2; v_call: TRBV5-4; cdr3_aa: CASSLGIGLAGTYEQYF